The sequence of this TCR beta chain was determined in a study of T cell repertoires in chronic hepatitis B (dated by TCRdb to between 2019 and 2020). From the cysteine up to the phenylalanine, the CDR3 has a length of 13 residues. Only CDR3 DNA remains: 39 bases, in frame from the first base. V lost 0 bases and J lost 6 bases; the stretch between them is 7 bases long. The CDR1 and CDR2 encoded by the germline V gene (reference sequence) are MNHEY and SMNVEV. Libraries were made using the immunoSEQ multiplex PCR assay. TCRdb provides this immuneACCESS table in a form limited to in-frame rearrangements. Some clones are lacking; in checked studies, under half of them reflect an unresolved V gene, and why the rest are absent is not known. A total of 550 to 800 clones appear in this sample, about nine tenths of them only once. Approximately 4.6% of the sample is taken by the ten largest. Comment on this clone: There is no known antigen for this receptor. Per-base quality was not reported, and no clone a single base away is much larger than it.

Recombination joined TRBV27 with TRBJ2-3; no D gene call is confident. Sequenced material: total CD8+ T cells from PBMCs. The receptor was derived from a human donor with chronic hepatitis B virus infection. The nucleotide sequence reads as follows: TGTGCCAGCAGTTTATCCCGACCGGATACGCAGTATTTT. This encodes CASSLSRPDTQYF.